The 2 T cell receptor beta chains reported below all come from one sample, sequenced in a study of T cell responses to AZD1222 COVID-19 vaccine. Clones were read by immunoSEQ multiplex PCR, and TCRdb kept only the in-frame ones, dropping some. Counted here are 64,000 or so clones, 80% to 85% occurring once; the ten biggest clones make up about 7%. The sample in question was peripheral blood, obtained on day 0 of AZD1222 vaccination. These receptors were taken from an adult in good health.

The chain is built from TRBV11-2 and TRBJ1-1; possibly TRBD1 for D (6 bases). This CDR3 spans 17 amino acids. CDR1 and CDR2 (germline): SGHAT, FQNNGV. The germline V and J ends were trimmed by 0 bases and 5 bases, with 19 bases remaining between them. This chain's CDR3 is CASSLDGGGGLGTEAFF. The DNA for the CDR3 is TGTGCCAGCAGCTTAGATGGTGGGGGGGGCCTGGGGACTGAAGCTTTCTTT.

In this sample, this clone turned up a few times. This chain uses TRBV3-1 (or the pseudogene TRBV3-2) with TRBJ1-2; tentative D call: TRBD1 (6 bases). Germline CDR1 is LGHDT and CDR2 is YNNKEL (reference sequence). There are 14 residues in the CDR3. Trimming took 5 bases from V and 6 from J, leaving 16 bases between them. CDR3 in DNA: TGTGCCAGCAGCGTTACAGGGTTAGGTAATGGCTACACCTTC. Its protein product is CASSVTGLGNGYTF.